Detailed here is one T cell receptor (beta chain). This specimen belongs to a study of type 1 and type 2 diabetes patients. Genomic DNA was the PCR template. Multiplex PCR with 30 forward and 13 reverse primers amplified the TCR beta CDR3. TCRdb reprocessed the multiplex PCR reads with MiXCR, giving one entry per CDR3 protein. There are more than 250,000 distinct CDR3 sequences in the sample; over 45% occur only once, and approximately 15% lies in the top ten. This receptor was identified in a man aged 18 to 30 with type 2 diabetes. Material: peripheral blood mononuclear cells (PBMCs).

The CDR3, as DNA: TGTGCCAGCAGCCAAGTGACAGGGGGTAAGGAAAAACTGTTTTTT. This translates into CASSQVTGGKEKLFF. The chain combines TRBV4-2 with TRBJ1-4; 9 bases fit TRBD1. With 1 base clipped from V and 8 bases from J, the junction kept 5 bases outside the gene matches. The CDR3 extends over 15 amino acids. Germline CDR1 reads LGHNA; CDR2 reads YNFKEQ.